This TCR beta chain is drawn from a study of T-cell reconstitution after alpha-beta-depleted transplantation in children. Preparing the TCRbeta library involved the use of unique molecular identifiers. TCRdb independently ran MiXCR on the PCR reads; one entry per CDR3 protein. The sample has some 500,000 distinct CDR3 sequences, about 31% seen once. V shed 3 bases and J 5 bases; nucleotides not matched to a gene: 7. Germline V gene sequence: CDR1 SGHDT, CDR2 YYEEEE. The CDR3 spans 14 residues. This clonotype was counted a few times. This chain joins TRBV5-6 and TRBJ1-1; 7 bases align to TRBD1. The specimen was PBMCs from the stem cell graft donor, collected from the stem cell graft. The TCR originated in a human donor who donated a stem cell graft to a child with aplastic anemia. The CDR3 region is CASSSTGYGTEAFF. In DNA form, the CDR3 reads TGTGCCAGCAGCTCGACAGGGTACGGGACTGAAGCTTTCTTT.